This T cell receptor (beta chain) was recorded in a study of cytomegalovirus exposure and HLA in healthy donors. About the research overall: As an earlier analysis found, 150 million to 200 million T cells yielded fewer than 130 million unique TCR beta sequences.

As to this clone: Its specificity is unknown.

Whole-study results and caveats: Most TCR beta V segments were productive about 90% or about 30% of the time in an earlier analysis. HLA allele associations emerged for fewer than 20,000 TCR beta sequences in a later analysis, at 0.05 false discovery rate.

PCR employed 60 Vbeta and 13 Jbeta primers. Method: immunoSEQ multiplex PCR; TCRdb's copy keeps in-frame clones and lacks some. The table records about 280,000 clones, 80% to 90% of them present only once. Germline lookup yields CDR1 SEHNR and CDR2 FQNEAQ (reference sequence). J was trimmed by 4 bases and V by 1 base; bases with no gene match: 10. The CDR3 sequence is 17 residues long. The chain carries TRBV7-9 and TRBJ1-1; 9 bases fit TRBD1. The sample consisted of PBMCs. The TCR sequence derives from a young woman in good health and CMV-seronegative. CDR3 region: CASSLEGGQGLGTEAFF. The CDR3 bases are TGTGCCAGCAGCTTAGAGGGGGGACAGGGTTTGGGCACTGAAGCTTTCTTT. The whole variable domain, filled in from reference TRBV7-9 and TRBJ1-1, reads DTGVSQNPRHKITKRGQNVTFRCDPISEHNRLYWYRQTLGQGPEFLTYFQNEAQLEKSRLLSDRFSAERPKGSFSTLEIQRTEQGDSAMYLCASSLEGGQGLGTEAFFGQGTRLTVV.